Listed below are T cell receptor beta chains from one sample, sequenced in a study of blood T cell repertoires in COVID-19. Generated by immunoSEQ multiplex PCR, the TCRdb table keeps only in-frame clones and is missing some. This table holds about 380,000 clones, over 65% found once. The sequencing sample was made of peripheral blood. These receptors were taken from a human donor with acute or convalescent COVID-19. The donor label of this sample is uncertain. CDR3s include the opening cysteine and the closing phenylalanine or tryptophan. A D gene is named only where the DNA matches it firmly. Clone size is stated in some rows and not others, as once, few, many or a class when expanded.

NA	TRBD1	TRBV11-2	TRBJ1-1	CASSPMGGQGTEAFF	TGTGCCAGCAGCCCCATGGGGGGACAGGGAACTGAAGCTTTCTTT
NA	TRBD2	TRBV27	TRBJ2-7	CASRLASGSSYEQYF	TGTGCCAGCAGATTGGCTAGCGGGAGCTCCTACGAGCAGTACTTC
NA	NA	TRBV7-9	TRBJ2-3	CASSLGGRIQYF	TGTGCCAGCAGCTTAGGGGGGCGCATTCAGTATTTT
NA	TRBD1	TRBV6-2/TRBV6-3	TRBJ1-6	CASSYRDSGLTGSPLHF	TGTGCCAGCAGTTACCGGGACAGTGGTCTTACGGGGTCACCCCTCCACTTT
NA	TRBD1	TRBV5-1	TRBJ2-6	CASSLGLTGIEFGANVLTF	TGCGCCAGCAGCTTGGGGTTGACAGGGATTGAGTTTGGGGCCAACGTCCTGACTTTC
NA	NA	TRBV7-9	TRBJ1-2	CASSLATESYGYTF	TGTGCCAGCAGCTTAGCGACAGAAAGCTATGGCTACACCTTC
few	TRBD1	TRBV27	TRBJ1-2	CASSPRQGAGAKYTF	TGTGCCAGCAGCCCTCGACAGGGGGCGGGAGCGAAGTACACCTTC
NA	NA	TRBV12-3/TRBV12-4	TRBJ1-1	CASSFGEKTEAFF	TGTGCCAGCAGTTTCGGGGAGAAAACTGAAGCTTTCTTT
NA	NA	TRBV2	TRBJ2-7	CASKKALAGYEQYF	TGTGCCAGCAAAAAGGCGCTAGCCGGCTACGAGCAGTACTTC
NA	TRBD1	TRBV7-9	TRBJ2-4	CASSSGQPKNIQYF	TGTGCCAGCAGCTCGGGACAGCCCAAAAACATTCAGTACTTC
NA	NA	TRBV12-3/TRBV12-4	TRBJ2-5	CASSPPEGETQYF	TGTGCCAGCAGTCCCCCGGAGGGGGAGACCCAGTACTTC